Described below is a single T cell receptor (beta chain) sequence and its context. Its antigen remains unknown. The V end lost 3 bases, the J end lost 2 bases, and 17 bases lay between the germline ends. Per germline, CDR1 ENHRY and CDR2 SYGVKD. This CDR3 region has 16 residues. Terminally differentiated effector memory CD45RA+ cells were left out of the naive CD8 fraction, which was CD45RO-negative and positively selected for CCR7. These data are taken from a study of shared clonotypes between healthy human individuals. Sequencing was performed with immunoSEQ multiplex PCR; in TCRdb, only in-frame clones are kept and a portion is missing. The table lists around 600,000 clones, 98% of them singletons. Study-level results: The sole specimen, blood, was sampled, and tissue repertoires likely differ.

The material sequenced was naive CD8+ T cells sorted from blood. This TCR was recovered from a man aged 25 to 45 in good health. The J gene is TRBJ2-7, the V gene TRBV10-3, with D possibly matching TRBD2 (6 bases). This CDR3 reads CAISDTYLADTYEQYF. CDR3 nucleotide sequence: TGTGCCATCAGTGATACCTATTTAGCGGATACCTACGAGCAGTACTTC.